Listed below are T cell receptor beta chains from one sample, sequenced in a study of regulatory T cells in long-lasting Graves disease. In TCRdb, the multiplex PCR reads were re-called with MiXCR into one record per CDR3 protein. The sample includes over 450,000 distinct CDR3 sequences, more than 10% seen only once; the top ten take almost 9%. These data were likewise used in another study, on T cells in Graves' hyperthyroidism and ophthalmopathy.

The sample was peripheral blood mononuclear cells (PBMCs), taken at new diagnosis, from a patient treated with antithyroid drugs. These receptors were obtained from a woman aged 25 to 39 with Graves disease. The CDR3 runs from the conserved cysteine through the conserved F or W. The D gene is left open where the match is weak. Rows may omit the clone size; those that give it use once, few, many or a size class.

CDR3nt: TGTGCCAGCAGTCTCCTACAGGGACAGCCCCACTTT; CDR3aa: CASSLLQGQPHF; v_gene: TRBV27; abundance: many; d_gene: TRBD1; len: 12; j_gene: TRBJ1-6
CDR3nt: TGTGCCAGCAATGTATTCGTGACCCTGAAAGCTTTCTTT; CDR3aa: CASNVFVTLKAFF; v_gene: TRBV6-1; abundance: few; d_gene: NA; len: 13; j_gene: TRBJ1-1
CDR3nt: TGCGCCAGCAGCGGGGGGAGCGGGAGGGAAGAGACCCAGTACTTC; CDR3aa: CASSGGSGREETQYF; v_gene: TRBV5-1; abundance: many; d_gene: TRBD2; len: 15; j_gene: TRBJ2-5
CDR3nt: TGTGCCAGCAGCACGCCGGCCCTGACCTACGAGCAGTACTTC; CDR3aa: CASSTPALTYEQYF; v_gene: TRBV5-5; abundance: few; d_gene: NA; len: 14; j_gene: TRBJ2-7
CDR3nt: TGTGCCTGGAGTGTAGTCCGGGAGTGGGATGAGCAGTTCTTC; CDR3aa: CAWSVVREWDEQFF; v_gene: TRBV30; abundance: NA; d_gene: NA; len: 14; j_gene: TRBJ2-1
CDR3nt: TGTGCCAGCAGTTTGGCACACTTCAATGAGCAGTTCTTC; CDR3aa: CASSLAHFNEQFF; v_gene: TRBV27; abundance: many; d_gene: NA; len: 13; j_gene: TRBJ2-1
CDR3nt: TGTGCCAGTAGTATAGGGGCAGGGGGCGTGAACACTGAAGCTTTCTTT; CDR3aa: CASSIGAGGVNTEAFF; v_gene: TRBV19; abundance: few; d_gene: TRBD1; len: 16; j_gene: TRBJ1-1
CDR3nt: TGCGCCAGCAGCTTACTGACAGGGAGCGGGGCCAACGTCCTGACTTTC; CDR3aa: CASSLLTGSGANVLTF; v_gene: TRBV5-1; abundance: many; d_gene: TRBD1; len: 16; j_gene: TRBJ2-6
CDR3nt: TGTGCCAGCAGTTCCGGGACTTCCTATGGCTACACCTTC; CDR3aa: CASSSGTSYGYTF; v_gene: TRBV6-2/TRBV6-3; abundance: many; d_gene: NA; len: 13; j_gene: TRBJ1-2
CDR3nt: TGCAGCGTTGCACCGGGGGGTCTTCCTGAAGCTTTCTTT; CDR3aa: CSVAPGGLPEAFF; v_gene: TRBV29-1; abundance: NA; d_gene: NA; len: 13; j_gene: TRBJ1-1
CDR3nt: TGTGCCTGGAGACGGGACAGATTCATGAACACTGAAGCTTTCTTT; CDR3aa: CAWRRDRFMNTEAFF; v_gene: TRBV30; abundance: many; d_gene: TRBD1; len: 15; j_gene: TRBJ1-1
CDR3nt: TGCAGTGCTAGACCGATCCCAGAGAACACTGAAGCTTTCTTT; CDR3aa: CSARPIPENTEAFF; v_gene: TRBV20-1; abundance: NA; d_gene: NA; len: 14; j_gene: TRBJ1-1
CDR3nt: TGCAGTGCTCTGACTAGCGGGAGCAATGAGCAGTTCTTC; CDR3aa: CSALTSGSNEQFF; v_gene: TRBV20-1; abundance: many; d_gene: TRBD2; len: 13; j_gene: TRBJ2-1
CDR3nt: TGTGCCAGCAGTTTGGGGGCGGCCGGGGAGCTGTTTTTT; CDR3aa: CASSLGAAGELFF; v_gene: TRBV12-3/TRBV12-4; abundance: many; d_gene: NA; len: 13; j_gene: TRBJ2-2
CDR3nt: TGCAGTGCTAGAGACTCCGGACAGACCATGTCCCGGCTCACAGATACGCAGTATTTT; CDR3aa: CSARDSGQTMSRLTDTQYF; v_gene: TRBV20-1; abundance: few; d_gene: NA; len: 19; j_gene: TRBJ2-3
CDR3nt: TGTGCCAGCAGTAGACGGTGGAACACTGAAGCTTTCTTT; CDR3aa: CASSRRWNTEAFF; v_gene: TRBV6-1; abundance: few; d_gene: NA; len: 13; j_gene: TRBJ1-1
CDR3nt: TGTGCCAGCAGGGGGACTACCCCTTTGAATGAGCAGTTCTTC; CDR3aa: CASRGTTPLNEQFF; v_gene: TRBV6-1; abundance: few; d_gene: TRBD2; len: 14; j_gene: TRBJ2-1
CDR3nt: TGTGCCAGCAGCCTAGCCACAGGGACATTGTACGCTGAAGCTTTCTTT; CDR3aa: CASSLATGTLYAEAFF; v_gene: TRBV28; abundance: many; d_gene: NA; len: 16; j_gene: TRBJ1-1
CDR3nt: TGTGCCAGCAGCTTAATAGCGGGAGATACGCAGTATTTT; CDR3aa: CASSLIAGDTQYF; v_gene: TRBV7-2; abundance: many; d_gene: TRBD2; len: 13; j_gene: TRBJ2-3
CDR3nt: TGTGCCAGCAGTTCCCGGACAGGGAGAGGGGAGACCCAGTACTTC; CDR3aa: CASSSRTGRGETQYF; v_gene: TRBV27; abundance: many; d_gene: TRBD1; len: 15; j_gene: TRBJ2-5
CDR3nt: TGTGCCAGCAGTTCAATATACAATGAGCAGTTCTTC; CDR3aa: CASSSIYNEQFF; v_gene: TRBV27; abundance: many; d_gene: NA; len: 12; j_gene: TRBJ2-1
CDR3nt: TGTGCCAGCAGCTTCCCAGGACGCCTTGAGAACACCATATATTTT; CDR3aa: CASSFPGRLENTIYF; v_gene: TRBV7-2; abundance: few; d_gene: NA; len: 15; j_gene: TRBJ1-3
CDR3nt: TGTGCCTGGGACAGGGTATTACCTGGGGCCAACGTCCTGACTTTC; CDR3aa: CAWDRVLPGANVLTF; v_gene: TRBV30; abundance: NA; d_gene: TRBD1; len: 15; j_gene: TRBJ2-6
CDR3nt: TGTGCCAGCAGCAAAGATCTGGGGGCAGATACGCAGTATTTT; CDR3aa: CASSKDLGADTQYF; v_gene: TRBV9; abundance: many; d_gene: NA; len: 14; j_gene: TRBJ2-3
CDR3nt: TGTGCCAGCAGCGGTCTAGCGAACACCGGGGAGCTGTTTTTT; CDR3aa: CASSGLANTGELFF; v_gene: TRBV2; abundance: many; d_gene: NA; len: 14; j_gene: TRBJ2-2
CDR3nt: TGTGCCAGCAGTTCACACCGACTTGCGGCCCGAAACTATGGCTACACCTTC; CDR3aa: CASSSHRLAARNYGYTF; v_gene: TRBV12-3/TRBV12-4; abundance: many; d_gene: NA; len: 17; j_gene: TRBJ1-2
CDR3nt: TGTGCCAGCAGTTTCGACGGATTTAACTATGGCTACACCTTC; CDR3aa: CASSFDGFNYGYTF; v_gene: TRBV27; abundance: many; d_gene: NA; len: 14; j_gene: TRBJ1-2
CDR3nt: TGTGCCACCACCGGGACAGGGGCCTACAATGAGCAGTTCTTC; CDR3aa: CATTGTGAYNEQFF; v_gene: TRBV6-1; abundance: NA; d_gene: TRBD1; len: 14; j_gene: TRBJ2-1
CDR3nt: TGTGCCAGCCCCCCAAGGATAGCGGGGCGAGACGAGCAGTACTTC; CDR3aa: CASPPRIAGRDEQYF; v_gene: TRBV18; abundance: few; d_gene: TRBD2; len: 15; j_gene: TRBJ2-7
CDR3nt: TGTGCCAGCAGCCGGGGTTCCTACGAGCAGTACTTC; CDR3aa: CASSRGSYEQYF; v_gene: TRBV2; abundance: many; d_gene: NA; len: 12; j_gene: TRBJ2-7
CDR3nt: TGTGCCAGCAGTGAACGAGCACTAGCGGGTATTCGAAACACCGGGGGGCTGTTTTTT; CDR3aa: CASSERALAGIRNTGGLFF; v_gene: TRBV2; abundance: many; d_gene: TRBD2; len: 19; j_gene: TRBJ2-2